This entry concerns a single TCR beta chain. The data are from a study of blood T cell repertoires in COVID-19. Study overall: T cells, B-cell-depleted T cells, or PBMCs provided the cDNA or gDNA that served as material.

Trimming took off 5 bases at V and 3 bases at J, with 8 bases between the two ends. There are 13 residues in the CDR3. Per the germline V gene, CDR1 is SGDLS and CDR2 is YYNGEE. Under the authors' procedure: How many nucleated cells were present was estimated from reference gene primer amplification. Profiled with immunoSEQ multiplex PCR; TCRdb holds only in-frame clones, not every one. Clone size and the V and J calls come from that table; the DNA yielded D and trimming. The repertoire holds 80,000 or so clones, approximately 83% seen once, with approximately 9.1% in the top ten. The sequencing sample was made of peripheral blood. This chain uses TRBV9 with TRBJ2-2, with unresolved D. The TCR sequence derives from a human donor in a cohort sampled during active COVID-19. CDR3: CASRLSDTGELFF. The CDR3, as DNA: TGTGCCAGCAGACTCTCCGACACCGGGGAGCTGTTTTTT.